Below, 22 T cell receptor beta chains from the same sample are listed, as sequenced in a study of blood T cell repertoires in COVID-19. TCRdb's table, derived via immunoSEQ multiplex PCR, lists solely in-frame clones and lacks some. Among about 300,000 clones, around 90% were seen once, and the ten largest hold 1.7%. Sequenced sample: PBMCs or T cells enriched from blood (not recorded which). Receptors were obtained from a woman aged 40 to 50 who had recovered from COVID-19.

The chain employs TRBV28 and TRBJ2-5; 9 bases are shared with TRBD2. The ends lost 2 bases at V and 6 bases at J; junction bases unmatched: 7. Germline V gene data show CDR1 as MDHEN and CDR2 as SYDVKM. There are 15 residues in the CDR3. The CDR3 here is CASSLRGRARKTQYF. The CDR3 DNA sequence: TGTGCCAGCAGTTTACGCGGGAGGGCCAGAAAGACCCAGTACTTC.

Only a few counts were recorded for this clone. The genes are TRBV27 and TRBJ1-4; TRBD1 agrees at 8 bases. V shed 1 base and J 8 bases; nucleotides not matched to a gene: 6. The CDR3 extends over 15 amino acids. Germline CDR1 MNHEY, CDR2 SMNVEV (reference sequence). CDR3 DNA sequence: TGTGCCAGCAGTTTATATCAGGGGGCCGGGGAAAAACTGTTTTTT. As protein: CASSLYQGAGEKLFF.

The chain has TRBV11-2 and TRBJ2-2, with 10 positions matching TRBD2. CDR3 size: 18 residues. Germline CDR1 is SGHAT and CDR2 is FQNNGV. The junction had 10 bases not matched to a gene; V was cut back by 4 bases and J by 2 bases. The chain's CDR3 is CASSSLGLAGANTGELFF. In nucleotides, the CDR3 is TGTGCCAGCAGCTCCCTTGGGCTAGCGGGAGCAAACACCGGGGAGCTGTTTTTT.

The genes are TRBV3-1 (or the pseudogene TRBV3-2) and TRBJ1-2; D possibly corresponds to TRBD1 (5 bases). The germline V and J ends were trimmed by 0 bases and 2 bases, with 10 bases remaining between them. The CDR3 contains 15 residues. Germline CDR1 and CDR2: LGHDT and YNNKEL (reference sequence). The CDR3 region is CASSQDAGPNYGYTF. The DNA of the CDR3 is TGTGCCAGCAGCCAAGACGCGGGGCCCAACTATGGCTACACCTTC.

V usage is TRBV27 and J usage is TRBJ1-2; the match to TRBD1 covers 7 bases. Trimming removed 6 bases from V and 4 bases from J; junction bases left unmatched: 11. The length of the CDR3 is 15 residues. CDR1 and CDR2 from the germline V gene are MNHEY and SMNVEV (reference sequence). The CDR3 DNA is TGTGCCAGCAGAGAAACCCCAGGGGGTGTCTATGGCTACACCTTC. Its translation: CASRETPGGVYGYTF.

The CDR3 nucleotides read TGCGCCAGCAGCCAACCCGGGACTGGGGTTCGAAAACTGTTTTTT. It yields the protein CASSQPGTGVRKLFF. The chain recombines TRBV4-1 with TRBJ1-4, with a possible D match to TRBD1 (5 bases). There are 15 residues in the CDR3. The germline gives CDR1 MGHRA, CDR2 YSYEKL. V gave up 2 bases and J gave up 10 bases, with 17 bases separating them.

Of note for this clone: Its ends do not fully match the called genes, so a read error is possible. The genes are TRBV5-1 and TRBJ2-2; 9 nucleotides line up with TRBD1. Germline loops: CDR1 SGHRS, CDR2 YFSETQ. The CDR3 runs to 15 residues. CDR3 DNA sequence: TGCGCCAGCAGCGTACAGGGGGCGAAGACCGGGGAGCTGTTTTTT. Its translation is CASSVQGAKTGELFF.

This chain links TRBV19 with TRBJ2-1; 9 bases are a match to TRBD1. CDR1 and CDR2 (germline): LNHDA, SQIVND (reference sequence). The CDR3 contains 15 residues. V lost 7 bases, J lost 1 base, and 5 bases stayed unmatched. The CDR3 sequence is CASMRTGVSYNEQFF. As DNA, the CDR3 is TGTGCCAGTATGAGGACAGGGGTTTCCTACAATGAGCAGTTCTTC. The full variable domain, in which reference TRBV19 and TRBJ2-1 provide the parts outside the CDR3, is DGGITQSPKYLFRKEGQNVTLSCEQNLNHDAMYWYRQDPGQGLRLIYYSQIVNDFQKGDIAEGYSVSREKKESFPLTVTSAQKNPTAFYLCASMRTGVSYNEQFFGPGTRLTVL.

The chain recombines TRBV10-2 with TRBJ2-1, with 12 positions matching TRBD2. The CDR3 has 16 amino acids. Per the germline V gene, CDR1 is WSHSY and CDR2 is SAAADI. J lost 2 bases, V lost 2 bases, and 1 base had no gene match. For the CDR3, the DNA is TGCGCCAGCAGTGAGCGACTAGCGGGGGCCTACAATGAGCAGTTCTTC. Encoded protein: CASSERLAGAYNEQFF.

The chain recombines TRBV6-5 with TRBJ1-3, with a possible D match to TRBD1 (6 bases). Trimming removed 6 bases at V and 3 bases at J, with 9 bases between. The CDR3 has 13 residues. Germline lookup yields CDR1 MNHEY and CDR2 SVGAGI. CDR3 loop: CASSRTVGNTIYF. CDR3 sequence (DNA): TGTGCCAGCAGCCGGACAGTTGGAAACACCATATATTTT.

This rearrangement joins TRBV4-1 to TRBJ1-4; D gene ambiguous. The CDR3 has 15 residues. The V and J ends lost 6 bases and 7 bases respectively, with 18 bases between them. Looked up from germline, CDR1 is MGHRA and CDR2 is YSYEKL. The CDR3 bases are TGCGCCAGCAGGGACCTGAGGGCGGGTTTTGAAAAACTGTTTTTT. Translation gives CASRDLRAGFEKLFF.

This clone turned up a few times. The chain links TRBV5-1 to TRBJ1-3, with unresolved D. V lost 0 bases and J lost 0, with 10 bases in between. The CDR3 length is 16 residues. Germline CDR1 reads SGHRS; CDR2 reads YFSETQ. As DNA, the CDR3 is TGCGCCAGCAGCTTGGATGTGGCAGGCTCTGGAAACACCATATATTTT. Encoded protein: CASSLDVAGSGNTIYF.

The genes are TRBV29-1 and TRBJ2-1; D uncertain. With 5 bases removed from V and 0 bases from J, the gap between germline ends came to 8 bases. The CDR3 sequence is 13 residues long. Germline CDR1 SQVTM, CDR2 ANQGSEA. The CDR3 coding sequence is TGCAGCGTTCAGCGAACCTCCTACAATGAGCAGTTCTTC. It is translated as CSVQRTSYNEQFF.

This chain uses TRBV3-1 (or the pseudogene TRBV3-2) with TRBJ2-5; possible D gene TRBD2, 6 bases. The CDR3 length is 15 residues. CDR1 and CDR2 (germline): LGHDT, YNNKEL (reference sequence). Trimming left V 0 bases short and J 5 bases short, with 13 bases between. The CDR3 nucleotides are TGTGCCAGCAGCCAAGATGGGGGGATAAGGGAGACCCAGTACTTC. It specifies CASSQDGGIRETQYF.

The chain's CDR3 is CASSRTATALDYGYTF. Here the CDR3 DNA reads TGTGCCAGCAGCCGGACAGCAACTGCCCTGGACTATGGCTACACCTTC. The chain carries TRBV6-4 and TRBJ1-2; TRBD1 might be the D (6 bases). The CDR3 covers 16 residues. Germline-derived CDR1 and CDR2 are MRHNA and SNTAGT. V shed 6 bases and J shed 3 bases, with 20 bases lying between them.

This clone has at least ten counts. J is TRBJ1-2 and V is TRBV27; possibly TRBD1 for D (6 bases). This CDR3 contains 17 residues. CDR1 and CDR2 (germline): MNHEY, SMNVEV (reference sequence). V lost 3 bases to trimming and J lost 7 bases, with 24 bases between them. CDR3 DNA: TGTGCCAGCAGTTTTTTTGGTACAGGGAAGCTCGTAGGTGGCTACACCTTC. Protein sequence: CASSFFGTGKLVGGYTF.

The chain is built from TRBV27 and TRBJ2-7; 11 bases map to TRBD2. Trimming cost V 9 bases and J 1 base; bases outside gene matches: 5. The CDR3 covers 14 residues. CDR1 is MNHEY, CDR2 SMNVEV, per germline (reference sequence). The CDR3 bases are TGTGCCAGATACAGACTAGCGGGGTCCTACGAGCAGTACTTC. Protein: CARYRLAGSYEQYF.

The CDR3 reads CASSSTDYSGNTIYF. The CDR3 nucleotides read TGTGCCAGCAGCTCAACTGACTACTCTGGAAACACCATATATTTT. The chain is built from TRBV9 and TRBJ1-3; no clear D. Germline V gives CDR1 SGDLS, CDR2 YYNGEE. The CDR3 is 15 amino acids. Trimming removed 4 bases from V and 0 bases from J, with 11 bases in between. Filled out from reference TRBV9 and TRBJ1-3, the complete variable domain reads DSGVTQTPKHLITATGQRVTLRCSPRSGDLSVYWYQQSLDQGLQFLIQYYNGEERAKGNILERFSAQQFPDLHSELNLSSLELGDSALYFCASSSTDYSGNTIYFGEGSWLTVV.

This chain connects TRBV7-8 to TRBJ1-3; 9 nucleotides match TRBD1. V shed 5 bases, J shed 4 bases, and the junction held 12 bases outside the gene matches. Germline CDR1 is SGHVS and CDR2 is FQNEAQ. The CDR3 has 17 residues. CDR3 amino acids: CASSLPGQGLGGNTIYF. The CDR3 DNA sequence: TGTGCCAGCAGCCTTCCGGGACAGGGTTTGGGAGGAAACACCATATATTTT.

This chain links TRBV10-3 with TRBJ2-7; D remains unclear. This CDR3 region has 13 residues. Germline assignment: CDR1 ENHRY and CDR2 SYGVKD. The V and J ends lost 2 bases and 6 bases respectively, with 11 bases between them. The CDR3 DNA is TGTGCCATCAGTGAGGGTTCCAGTCGCGAGCAGTACTTC. It is translated as CAISEGSSREQYF.

This chain links TRBV5-1 with TRBJ2-3; TRBD2 is a possible D gene (5 bases). Germline CDR1 and CDR2: SGHRS and YFSETQ. With 4 bases removed from V and 0 bases from J, the gap between germline ends came to 18 bases. This CDR3 contains 17 residues. In DNA, the CDR3 is TGCGCCAGCAGCCCGGTCGCGAGCGGCTCTAGCACAGATACGCAGTATTTT. Translation: CASSPVASGSSTDTQYF.

This chain connects TRBV9 to TRBJ1-1, with D unclear. The CDR3 is made up of 15 amino acids. Trimming pared 0 bases from V and 4 bases from J, leaving 13 bases between. Germline lookup yields CDR1 SGDLS and CDR2 YYNGEE. The CDR3 DNA sequence: TGTGCCAGCAGCGTAGATGGTACTGGCGGCACTGAAGCTTTCTTT. Translation: CASSVDGTGGTEAFF.